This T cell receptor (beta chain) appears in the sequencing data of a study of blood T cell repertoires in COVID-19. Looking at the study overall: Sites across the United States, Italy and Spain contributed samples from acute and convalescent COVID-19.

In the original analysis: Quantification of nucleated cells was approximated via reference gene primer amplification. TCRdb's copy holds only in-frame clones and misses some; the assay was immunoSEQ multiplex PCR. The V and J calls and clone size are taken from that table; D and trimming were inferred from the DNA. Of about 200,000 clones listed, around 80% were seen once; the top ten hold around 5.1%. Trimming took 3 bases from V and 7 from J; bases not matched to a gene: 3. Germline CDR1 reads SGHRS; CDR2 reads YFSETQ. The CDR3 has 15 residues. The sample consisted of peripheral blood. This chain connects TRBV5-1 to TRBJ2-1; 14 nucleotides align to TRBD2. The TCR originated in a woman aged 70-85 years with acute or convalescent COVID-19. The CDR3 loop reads CASSYGLAGGNEQFF. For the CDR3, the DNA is TGCGCCAGCAGCTATGGACTAGCGGGGGGAAATGAGCAGTTCTTC.